Listed below are T cell receptor beta chains from one sample, sequenced in a study of shared clonotypes between healthy human individuals. TCRdb's table, derived via immunoSEQ multiplex PCR, lists solely in-frame clones and lacks some. This table holds a few million clones, approximately 93% found once. Sequencing was carried out using naive CD4+ T cells from PBMCs. These receptors all stem from a man between 18 and 35 years old in good health. Some clones in this sample may be carry-over from other donors' samples. Each CDR3 is given with its conserved first and last residue. The D gene is left open where the match is weak. The size field is filled for only some rows; it gives once, few, many or a size class.

j_call,v_call,d_call,clone_size,cdr3_aa,cdr3_nt
TRBJ2-2,TRBV28,NA,NA,CASTPFPTGELFF,TGTGCCAGCACCCCCTTCCCTACCGGGGAGCTGTTTTTT
TRBJ2-3,TRBV7-3,NA,NA,CASSLFHGSTDTQYF,TGTGCCAGCAGCTTATTCCACGGGAGCACAGATACGCAGTATTTT
TRBJ2-4,TRBV29-1,TRBD2,NA,CSGGGTSGREDIQYF,TGCAGCGGGGGAGGGACTAGCGGGAGGGAGGACATTCAGTACTTC
TRBJ2-5,TRBV19,NA,NA,CASNPNPGLPQETQYF,TGTGCCAGTAACCCCAACCCGGGACTTCCCCAAGAGACCCAGTACTTC
TRBJ2-5,TRBV7-2,NA,once,CASSLVASKTQYF,TGTGCCAGCAGCTTAGTGGCTAGCAAGACCCAGTACTTC
TRBJ1-2,TRBV6-5,TRBD1,NA,CASSKIRDRAFYTF,TGTGCCAGCAGTAAGATCCGGGACAGGGCCTTCTACACCTTC
TRBJ1-1,TRBV29-1,NA,NA,CSVEGTAKNTEAFF,TGCAGCGTTGAAGGAACAGCGAAGAACACTGAAGCTTTCTTT
TRBJ2-3,TRBV11-3,NA,NA,CASSLGQAPDTQYF,TGTGCCAGCAGCTTAGGACAGGCCCCAGATACGCAGTATTTT
TRBJ1-1,TRBV5-6,NA,few,CASSVMVWRNTEAFF,TGTGCCAGCAGCGTGATGGTTTGGAGGAACACTGAAGCTTTCTTT
TRBJ2-7,TRBV6-5,TRBD1,once,CASSLTDRATNEQYF,TGTGCCAGCAGTCTTACAGACAGGGCAACAAACGAGCAGTACTTC
TRBJ2-2,TRBV2,TRBD1,NA,CASNRDRLTGELFF,TGTGCCAGCAACCGGGACAGACTCACCGGGGAGCTGTTTTTT
TRBJ2-1,TRBV28,NA,NA,CASIPRPGPSSYNEQFF,TGTGCCAGCATTCCGCGCCCTGGCCCAAGCTCCTACAATGAGCAGTTCTTC
TRBJ1-3,TRBV5-5,NA,once,CASSRGDGVGNTIYF,TGTGCCAGCAGCCGGGGGGATGGCGTTGGAAACACCATATATTTT
TRBJ1-5,TRBV28,TRBD1,few,CASSSGQINQPQHF,TGTGCCAGCAGCTCGGGACAGATCAATCAGCCCCAGCATTTT
TRBJ2-3,TRBV30,TRBD2,NA,CAWSVPSSGADTQYF,TGTGCCTGGAGTGTACCGTCTAGCGGTGCAGATACGCAGTATTTT
TRBJ2-5,TRBV5-4,TRBD2,NA,CASSFGTSSEETQYF,TGTGCCAGCAGCTTTGGGACTAGCAGCGAAGAGACCCAGTACTTC
TRBJ2-1,TRBV19,TRBD2,NA,CASSIRTTSGGNEQFF,TGTGCCAGTAGTATAAGAACAACCAGCGGGGGGAATGAGCAGTTCTTC
TRBJ2-2,TRBV10-3,TRBD1,NA,CAISESTGVTGELFF,TGTGCCATCAGTGAGTCGACAGGGGTCACCGGGGAGCTGTTTTTT
TRBJ1-1,TRBV6-1,TRBD1,NA,CASSGISGTGLDTEAFF,TGTGCCAGCAGTGGCATTTCCGGGACAGGGCTAGACACTGAAGCTTTCTTT
TRBJ2-2,TRBV7-6,TRBD2,NA,CASSLGLAVFTGELFF,TGTGCCAGCAGCTTGGGACTAGCAGTATTCACCGGGGAGCTGTTTTTT
TRBJ1-1,TRBV5-6,NA,NA,CASSWWMLGNTEAFF,TGTGCCAGCAGCTGGTGGATGTTGGGGAACACTGAAGCTTTCTTT
TRBJ1-1,TRBV5-1,TRBD1,NA,CASSTGQGTEAFF,TGCGCCAGCAGCACAGGACAGGGCACTGAAGCTTTCTTT
TRBJ2-3,TRBV29-1,NA,NA,CSVDTGIDTQYF,TGCAGCGTTGACACAGGGATAGATACGCAGTATTTT
TRBJ2-1,TRBV5-1,NA,NA,CASSQGNPTWDEQFF,TGCGCCAGCAGCCAGGGAAACCCGACCTGGGATGAGCAGTTCTTC
TRBJ2-7,TRBV10-3,NA,NA,CAISERQGGYEQYF,TGTGCCATCAGTGAGCGCCAGGGCGGTTACGAGCAGTACTTC
TRBJ2-5,TRBV5-6,NA,NA,CASSLTAYQETQYF,TGTGCCAGCAGCTTGACAGCCTACCAAGAGACCCAGTACTTC
TRBJ1-2,TRBV7-9,NA,NA,CASSFGTDYGYTF,TGTGCCAGCAGCTTCGGGACGGACTATGGCTACACCTTC
TRBJ1-1,TRBV14,NA,NA,CASSRPNTEAFF,TGTGCCAGCAGCCGGCCAAACACTGAAGCTTTCTTT
TRBJ1-2,TRBV5-6,NA,NA,CASSLELSYRGGYTF,TGTGCCAGCAGCTTGGAGCTCAGTTATCGGGGTGGCTACACCTTC
TRBJ1-2,TRBV28,NA,NA,CASSRSYGYTF,TGTGCCAGCAGCCGATCTTATGGCTACACCTTC
TRBJ2-7,TRBV4-3,TRBD1,once,CASSQETGGEQYF,TGCGCCAGCAGCCAAGAAACAGGGGGCGAGCAGTACTTC
TRBJ2-7,TRBV27,NA,NA,CASSLSPPRTAHSYEQYF,TGTGCCAGCAGTTTATCCCCGCCCCGGACTGCGCATTCCTACGAGCAGTACTTC
TRBJ1-3,TRBV28,NA,NA,CASSPTRTGSGNTIYF,TGTGCCAGCAGTCCTACCAGGACGGGCTCTGGAAACACCATATATTTT
TRBJ2-7,TRBV13,NA,NA,CASSPDREAYEQYF,TGTGCCAGCAGCCCCGACAGGGAGGCTTACGAGCAGTACTTC
TRBJ1-4,TRBV4-1,NA,NA,CASSQDRWGDNEKLFF,TGCGCCAGCAGCCAAGATCGTTGGGGAGATAATGAAAAACTGTTTTTT
TRBJ2-4,TRBV28,NA,NA,CASTQYRTGPGGAKNIQYF,TGTGCCAGCACCCAATATCGGACTGGGCCTGGTGGGGCCAAAAACATTCAGTACTTC
TRBJ2-2,TRBV11-2,NA,NA,CASSLGLAFNTGELFF,TGTGCCAGCAGCTTAGGTCTGGCCTTTAACACCGGGGAGCTGTTTTTT
TRBJ2-3,TRBV7-9,NA,NA,CASSRTDTQYF,TGTGCCAGCAGTCGTACAGATACGCAGTATTTT
TRBJ2-7,TRBV20-1,NA,NA,CSARSYEQYF,TGCAGTGCCCGGTCCTACGAGCAGTACTTC
TRBJ2-1,TRBV11-2,NA,NA,CASSSTMHEQFF,TGTGCCAGCAGCTCCACTATGCATGAGCAGTTCTTC
TRBJ2-7,TRBV21-1,NA,once,CASSKTTTSNWREALYEQYF,TGTGCCAGCAGCAAAACCACCACGAGCAATTGGCGGGAGGCTCTCTACGAGCAGTACTTC
TRBJ1-3,TRBV5-1,NA,once,CASSRGSNSGNTIYF,TGCGCCAGCAGTCGGGGCAGCAACTCTGGAAACACCATATATTTT
TRBJ1-2,TRBV11-2,NA,NA,CASSLQNIYGYTF,TGTGCCAGCAGCTTACAGAACATCTATGGCTACACCTTC
TRBJ2-1,TRBV5-8,TRBD1,NA,CASSWGDRPSLDEQFF,TGTGCCAGCAGCTGGGGGGACAGGCCCTCCCTTGATGAGCAGTTCTTC
TRBJ1-2,TRBV19,NA,once,CASSIRPGANYGYTF,TGTGCCAGTAGTATTAGGCCGGGGGCGAACTATGGCTACACCTTC